This entry is about one T cell receptor beta chain. Per the germline V gene, CDR1 is SGHTA and CDR2 is FQGNSA. There are 14 residues in the CDR3. V gave up 4 bases and J gave up 1 base, with 10 bases separating them. PCR amplification relied on 60 Vbeta primers (plus 13 Jbeta primers). This table comes from immunoSEQ multiplex PCR, and its TCRdb copy is limited to in-frame clones, with some not included. The data show 220,000 or so clones, 65% to 80% seen once. The sample belongs to a study of cytomegalovirus exposure and HLA in healthy donors. This TCR was recovered from a man aged 50 to 60 in good health and CMV-seronegative. The sequenced sample consisted of PBMCs. The rearrangement uses TRBV7-2 and TRBJ1-1, with D possibly being TRBD1 (5 bases). The CDR3 reads CASSSRGANTEAFF. The DNA of the CDR3 is TGTGCCAGCAGCTCTAGGGGCGCGAACACTGAAGCTTTCTTT. Complete variable domain (other parts from reference TRBV7-2 and TRBJ1-1): GAGVSQSPSNKVTEKGKDVELRCDPISGHTALYWYRQSLGQGLEFLIYFQGNSAPDKSGLPSDRFSAERTGGSVSTLTIQRTQQEDSAVYLCASSSRGANTEAFFGQGTRLTVV.